This TCR beta chain comes out of a study of blood T cell repertoires in COVID-19. The wider study: Before being deemed recovered, Cohort 3 donors had two negative PCRs, clearance, or symptom resolution.

Under the authors' procedure: Amplifying reference gene primers gave estimates of nucleated cell counts. TCRdb keeps only in-frame clones here, not all; method: immunoSEQ multiplex PCR. V, J and clone size are taken as reported in that table, and D and trimming were inferred from the DNA itself. The data contain more than 200,000 clones, around 87% of them singletons. V lost 8 bases and J lost 0, with 13 bases in between. The germline V gene has CDR1 MDHEN and CDR2 SYDVKM. The CDR3 runs to 15 residues. The sequenced sample was PBMCs or T cells enriched from blood (not recorded which). This receptor was taken from a man under 40 in a cohort exposed to, infected with or recovered from COVID-19 (not recorded which). The J gene is TRBJ1-4, the V gene TRBV28; D remains ambiguous. The CDR3 nucleotides are TGTGCCAGCCGTACCAGCGGTGCAACTAATGAAAAACTGTTTTTT. It yields the protein CASRTSGATNEKLFF.